These 22 T cell receptor beta chains were all obtained from the same sample, sequenced in a study of blood T cell repertoires in COVID-19. Profiling relied on immunoSEQ multiplex PCR, and the TCRdb table lists in-frame clones only, not all of them. The table includes 150,000 to 200,000 clones, approximately 90% detected once. The material sequenced was peripheral blood. All receptors come from a man between 18 and 29 years old with active or convalescent COVID-19.

Worth noting for this clone: One end of the junction is discordant with germline, which a read error may explain. The chain is built from TRBV5-1 and TRBJ2-2; 8 bases map to TRBD2. The CDR3 is 16 amino acids. Germline CDR1 SGHRS, CDR2 YFSETQ. The CDR3 here is CASTLIGLAGGGELLF. CDR3 bases: TGCGCCAGCACCTTAATCGGACTAGCCGGTGGCGGGGAGCTGCTTTTT.

This clone was counted between two and nine times. This chain uses TRBV14 with TRBJ1-2; perhaps TRBD1 as D (5 bases). The CDR3 covers 12 residues. The V gene lost 1 base and the J gene lost 8 bases, with 8 bases spanning the gap. CDR1 and CDR2 from the germline V gene are SGHDN and FVKESK. CDR3 sequence reads: CASSQAGVGYTF. The DNA of the CDR3 is TGTGCCAGCAGCCAAGCGGGGGTCGGCTACACCTTC. Full variable domain (remainder filled in from reference TRBV14 and TRBJ1-2): EAGVTQFPSHSVIEKGQTVTLRCDPISGHDNLYWYRRVMGKEIKFLLHFVKESKQDESGMPNNRFLAERTGGTYSTLKVQPAELEDSGVYFCASSQAGVGYTFGSGTRLTVV.

The CDR3 region has the DNA TGTGCCAGCGTTTATATAGCGGGGGGGATTGATGAGCAGTTCTTC. This sequence encodes CASVYIAGGIDEQFF. The rearrangement uses TRBV6-6 and TRBJ2-1; 11 bases are a match to TRBD2. The CDR3 loop spans 15 amino acids. V was clipped by 8 bases and J by 8 bases; unmatched bases: 11. Germline CDR1 and CDR2: MNHNY and SVGAGI (reference sequence).

This clone has only one observation. The V and J genes are TRBV18 and TRBJ1-2; D is undetermined. V lost 3 bases, J lost 1 base, and 6 bases lay in between. CDR3 length: 13 amino acids. In germline, CDR1 is KGHSH, CDR2 LQKENI. The CDR3 loop reads CASSPMSNYGYTF. The CDR3 DNA sequence: TGTGCCAGCTCACCGATGAGTAACTATGGCTACACCTTC. Complete variable domain (other parts from reference TRBV18 and TRBJ1-2): NAGVMQNPRHLVRRRGQEARLRCSPMKGHSHVYWYRQLPEEGLKFMVYLQKENIIDESGMPKERFSAEFPKEGPSILRIQQVVRGDSAAYFCASSPMSNYGYTFGSGTRLTVV.

The chain combines TRBV5-5 with TRBJ1-4; maybe TRBD1 (5 bases). CDR3 length: 13 residues. Germline lookup yields CDR1 SGHKS and CDR2 YYEKEE (reference sequence). Trimming left V 3 bases short and J 4 bases short, with 7 bases between. The CDR3 bases are TGTGCCAGCAGCTCACAGGTTAATGAAAAACTGTTTTTT. Protein: CASSSQVNEKLFF.

J is TRBJ1-6 and V is TRBV14; 7 bases align to TRBD1. This CDR3 region has 15 residues. CDR1 and CDR2 (germline): SGHDN, FVKESK. V was pared by 5 bases and J by 7 bases, with 8 bases of the junction left unmatched. The CDR3 sequence: CASSKLDRANSPLHF. The CDR3 DNA reads TGTGCCAGCAGCAAGCTAGACAGGGCGAATTCACCCCTCCACTTT.

This chain joins TRBV3-1 (or the pseudogene TRBV3-2) and TRBJ2-6, with 9 bases aligning to TRBD1. Germline V gives CDR1 LGHDT, CDR2 YNNKEL (reference sequence). Losses at the gene ends were 0 bases for V and 3 bases for J; bases not matched to a gene: 3. The CDR3 contains 17 residues. The CDR3 nucleotides are TGTGCCAGCAGCCAAGAACAGGGGGCACGTGGGGCCAACGTCCTGACTTTC. Residues: CASSQEQGARGANVLTF.

The gene calls are TRBV9 and TRBJ2-7; TRBD2 matches 9 bases. V shed 0 bases and J 3 bases; nucleotides not matched to a gene: 4. This CDR3 has 15 residues. The germline CDR1 and CDR2 sequences are SGDLS and YYNGEE. CDR3 bases: TGTGCCAGCAGCGTAGGCGTAGCGGGGGACTACGAGCAGTACTTC. As protein: CASSVGVAGDYEQYF. The whole variable domain, filled in from reference TRBV9 and TRBJ2-7, reads DSGVTQTPKHLITATGQRVTLRCSPRSGDLSVYWYQQSLDQGLQFLIQYYNGEERAKGNILERFSAQQFPDLHSELNLSSLELGDSALYFCASSVGVAGDYEQYFGPGTRLTVT.

The CDR3 loop reads CASSFPDRNEQYF. The CDR3 region has the DNA TGTGCCAGCAGCTTTCCCGACAGGAACGAGCAGTACTTC. The chain couples TRBV5-6 to TRBJ2-7; a possible D gene is TRBD1 (6 bases). CDR3 length equals 13 residues. Germline values: CDR1 SGHDT, CDR2 YYEEEE. The V gene lost 2 bases and the J gene lost 5 bases, with 11 bases spanning the gap.

Only a few counts were recorded for this clone. The chain employs TRBV5-6 and TRBJ1-6, with D possibly matching TRBD1 (5 bases). Trimming stripped 4 bases from V and 7 bases from J, with 24 bases between. CDR1 and CDR2 (germline): SGHDT, YYEEEE. The CDR3 covers 18 residues. DNA of the CDR3: TGTGCCAGCAGCCTATACTGGGACTTCAGTGTAGAGAATTCACCCCTCCACTTT. Amino acid sequence: CASSLYWDFSVENSPLHF. The whole variable domain, remainder taken from reference TRBV5-6 and TRBJ1-6, is DAGVTQSPTHLIKTRGQQVTLRCSPKSGHDTVSWYQQALGQGPQFIFQYYEEEERQRGNFPDRFSGHQFPNYSSELNVNALLLGDSALYLCASSLYWDFSVENSPLHFGNGTRLTVT.

J is TRBJ1-2 and V is TRBV6-5; D call uncertain. There are 13 residues in the CDR3. CDR1 MNHEY and CDR2 SVGAGI come from the germline V gene. Trimming took 6 bases from V and 2 from J, leaving 10 bases between them. The CDR3 spells CASSRGINYGYTF. CDR3 DNA sequence: TGTGCCAGCAGCCGAGGTATCAACTATGGCTACACCTTC.

This chain links TRBV5-6 with TRBJ1-1; D is perhaps TRBD1 (5 bases). The V and J ends lost 4 bases and 3 bases respectively, with 7 bases between them. Germline V gene lookup returns CDR1 SGHDT and CDR2 YYEEEE. The CDR3 contains 12 residues. This chain's CDR3 is CASSKGYTEAFF. The DNA of the CDR3 is TGTGCCAGCAGCAAGGGGTACACTGAAGCTTTCTTT.

This chain joins TRBV30 and TRBJ1-3; D uncertain. Trimming left V 6 bases short and J 0 bases short, with 12 bases between. This CDR3 contains 14 residues. Germline values: CDR1 GTSNPN, CDR2 SVGIG (reference sequence). CDR3 protein: CACTIQNSGNTIYF. Written as DNA, the CDR3 is TGTGCCTGCACAATACAGAACTCTGGAAACACCATATATTTT.

The genes are TRBV3-1 (or the pseudogene TRBV3-2) and TRBJ2-1; TRBD2 matches 10 bases. V was pared by 1 base and J by 5 bases, with 5 bases of the junction left unmatched. CDR3 length: 16 amino acids. CDR1 LGHDT and CDR2 YNNKEL come from the germline V gene (reference sequence). CDR3 protein: CASSQVLAGFDNEQFF. The CDR3 coding sequence is TGTGCCAGCAGCCAAGTACTAGCGGGGTTCGACAATGAGCAGTTCTTC.

The chain links TRBV28 to TRBJ1-2; 7 bases line up with TRBD1. The CDR3 contains 15 residues. The germline gives CDR1 MDHEN, CDR2 SYDVKM. V was clipped by 3 bases and J by 7 bases; unmatched bases: 11. The CDR3 DNA follows: TGTGCCAGCAGTTTTTACTCAGGGGGAGTGAGTGGCTACACCTTC. Protein: CASSFYSGGVSGYTF.

This sequence joins TRBV18 and TRBJ1-6, with a tentative D call TRBD1 (5 bases). This CDR3 region has 14 residues. V lost 3 bases, J lost 8 bases, and 11 bases lay in between. Germline V gives CDR1 KGHSH, CDR2 LQKENI. For the CDR3, the DNA is TGTGCCAGCTCACCGGGACTGCCTCATTCACCCCTCCACTTT. This gives the protein CASSPGLPHSPLHF.

The gene calls are TRBV5-6 and TRBJ2-7; weak D call: TRBD1 (6 bases). Trimming took off 4 bases at V and 3 bases at J, with 14 bases between the two ends. The germline V gene encodes CDR1 SGHDT and CDR2 YYEEEE. The CDR3 runs to 14 residues. The CDR3 loop is CASSTQGSSYEQYF. CDR3 DNA sequence: TGTGCCAGCAGCACCCAGGGGTCTAGCTACGAGCAGTACTTC.

The chain uses TRBV6-5 and TRBJ1-3, with TRBD1 as a possible D gene (5 bases). The CDR3 sequence is 15 residues long. Germline-derived CDR1 and CDR2 are MNHEY and SVGAGI. V was shortened by 5 bases and J by 1 base, with 12 bases between the two germline ends. CDR3 sequence: CASSTPPGSGNTIYF. In DNA form, the CDR3 reads TGTGCCAGCAGTACACCACCAGGGTCTGGAAACACCATATATTTT.

The V and J genes are TRBV19 and TRBJ2-5; a possible D gene is TRBD2 (5 bases). The CDR3 is 15 amino acids. V lost 3 bases and J lost 4, with 15 bases in between. The V gene's germline CDR1 is LNHDA and CDR2 SQIVND (reference sequence). The CDR3 region is CASSMGRGVTETQYF. CDR3 DNA: TGTGCCAGTAGTATGGGGAGAGGAGTGACAGAGACCCAGTACTTC.

The V and J genes are TRBV3-1 (or the pseudogene TRBV3-2) and TRBJ2-2, with 7 bases fitting TRBD2. The germline V gene has CDR1 LGHDT and CDR2 YNNKEL (reference sequence). V trimming: 4 bases; J trimming: 0 bases; junction bases outside the gene matches: 5. The CDR3 extends over 16 amino acids. This CDR3 reads CASSRLLAANTGELFF. The DNA of the CDR3 is TGTGCCAGCAGCCGGCTCCTAGCGGCGAACACCGGGGAGCTGTTTTTT.

This clone was seen a single time. V gene TRBV28 combines with J gene TRBJ1-2, with D unresolved. Trimming took 5 bases from V and 6 from J, leaving 19 bases between them. This CDR3 has 15 residues. Germline values: CDR1 MDHEN, CDR2 SYDVKM. Here the CDR3 reads CASSLRPEGRDGYTF. The CDR3 region has the DNA TGTGCCAGCAGTCTTCGCCCCGAGGGTAGGGATGGCTACACCTTC.

This clone has only a few counts. The chain is built from TRBV18 and TRBJ1-2; 7 bases are a match to TRBD1. Germline CDR1 KGHSH, CDR2 LQKENI. This CDR3 contains 12 residues. Germline trimming cut 5 bases from V and 8 bases from J; bases unmatched to any gene: 5. CDR3 region: CASSADRDGYTF. CDR3 bases: TGTGCCAGCTCAGCCGACAGGGACGGCTACACCTTC.